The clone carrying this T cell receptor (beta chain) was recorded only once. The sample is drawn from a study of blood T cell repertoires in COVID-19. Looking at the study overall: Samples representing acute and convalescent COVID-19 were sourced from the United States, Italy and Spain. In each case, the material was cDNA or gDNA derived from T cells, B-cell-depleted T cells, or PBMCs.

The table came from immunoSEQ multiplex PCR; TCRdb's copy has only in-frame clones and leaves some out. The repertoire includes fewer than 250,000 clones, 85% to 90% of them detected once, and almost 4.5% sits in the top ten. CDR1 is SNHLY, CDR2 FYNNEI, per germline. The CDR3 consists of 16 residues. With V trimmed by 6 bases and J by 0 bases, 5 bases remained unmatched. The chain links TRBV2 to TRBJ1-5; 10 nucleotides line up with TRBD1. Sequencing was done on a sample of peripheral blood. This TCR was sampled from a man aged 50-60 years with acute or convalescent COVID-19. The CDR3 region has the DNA TGTGCCAGCAGGGGACAGGGGTCTTATAGCAATCAGCCCCAGCATTTT. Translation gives CASRGQGSYSNQPQHF.